This T cell receptor beta chain was captured in a study of neurological immune-mediated disorders. The CDR3 covers 16 residues. From germline, CDR1 is LNHNV and CDR2 YYDKDF (reference sequence). After removal of 0 bases from V and 7 bases from J, the junction contained 9 bases not matched to a gene. TCRdb ran MiXCR on the 5' RACE reads and lists one entry per CDR3 protein. The repertoire holds some 16,000 distinct CDR3 sequences, with 9% as singletons. In this sample, this clonotype turned up many times. This chain links TRBV15 with TRBJ2-1; 7 bases are shared with TRBD1. The sequenced sample was CD8+ T cells from blood. This clonotype was sampled from a man aged 45 to 65 in good health. CDR3 sequence (DNA): TGTGCCACCAGCAGAGAGGGACAGACGGGCCCGAATGAGCAGTTCTTC. Amino acids: CATSREGQTGPNEQFF.